The 20 T cell receptor beta chains given below trace back to one sample, sequenced in a study of OX40 agonist ivuxolimab in advanced cancers. The repertoire was sequenced with immunoSEQ multiplex PCR; TCRdb's copy has only in-frame clones and lacks some. The sample yields approximately 77,000 clones, 90% seen once. The material was CD4+ or CD8+ T cells sorted from blood, obtained in a trial of the OX40 agonist ivuxolimab. These receptors were collected from an adult with an advanced solid tumor such as melanoma, head and neck, liver or kidney cancer.

The chain combines TRBV5-4 with TRBJ2-7; possible D gene TRBD2, 6 bases. This CDR3 is 16 amino acids long. The V gene lost 10 bases and the J gene lost 2 bases, with 25 bases spanning the gap. The germline CDR1 and CDR2 sequences are SGHNT and YYREEE (reference sequence). CDR3 nucleotide sequence: TGTGCCTACAAACGTTTGGGCGGAGGGATTCCCTACGAGCAGTACTTC. Translation gives CAYKRLGGGIPYEQYF.

The rearrangement joins TRBV10-3 to TRBJ1-3; D remains unclear. CDR1 is ENHRY, CDR2 SYGVKD, per germline. Trimming shortened V by 6 bases and J by 8 bases, and 8 bases separated the two germline ends. The CDR3 has 11 residues. The CDR3 region is CAISGLDTIYF. In DNA form, the CDR3 reads TGTGCCATCAGCGGGTTAGACACCATATATTTT.

The table lists this clone with a few counts. V gene TRBV6-8 combines with J gene TRBJ2-3; 9 bases fit TRBD2. The CDR3 spans 14 residues. Germline values: CDR1 MNHGY, CDR2 SAAAGT. With 10 bases clipped from V and 0 bases from J, the junction kept 5 bases outside the gene matches. CDR3 sequence: CAIPSGISTDTQYF. In DNA, the CDR3 is TGTGCCATCCCTAGCGGGATTAGCACAGATACGCAGTATTTT.

This chain uses TRBV7-9 with TRBJ1-2; D gene uncertain. The V gene lost 5 bases and the J gene lost 4 bases, with 20 bases spanning the gap. This CDR3 has 16 residues. Germline V gives CDR1 SEHNR, CDR2 FQNEAQ (reference sequence). The CDR3 sequence: CASSPGSGLYLYGYTF. Here the CDR3 DNA reads TGTGCCAGCAGCCCGGGATCCGGGTTGTATCTCTATGGCTACACCTTC.

The CDR3 bases are TGTGCCAGCGGACAGTACAACATTCAGTACTTC. Its protein product is CASGQYNIQYF. V usage is TRBV7-6 and J usage is TRBJ2-4; perhaps TRBD1 as D (6 bases). Per the germline V gene, CDR1 is SGHVS and CDR2 is FNYEAQ. V was pared by 8 bases and J by 7 bases, with 9 bases between. The CDR3 consists of 11 residues.

This clone was seen once. The J gene is TRBJ2-1, the V gene TRBV9; 8 bases match TRBD2. With 4 bases clipped from V and 8 bases from J, the junction kept 14 bases outside the gene matches. Germline assignment: CDR1 SGDLS and CDR2 YYNGEE. This CDR3 spans 16 amino acids. CDR3 protein: CASSPRTGGASDEQFF. CDR3 in DNA: TGTGCCAGCAGCCCGAGAACCGGGGGGGCGAGCGATGAGCAGTTCTTC.

V gene TRBV7-6 combines with J gene TRBJ1-2; a weak D match, TRBD1 (5 bases). The CDR3 extends over 15 amino acids. With 1 base removed from V and 2 bases from J, the gap between germline ends came to 11 bases. Germline CDR1 and CDR2: SGHVS and FNYEAQ. The DNA for the CDR3 is TGTGCCAGCAGCTTAGAGGGCAGGGCGAACTATGGCTACACCTTC. Translated, it gives CASSLEGRANYGYTF.

The genes are TRBV7-2 and TRBJ1-2, with TRBD1 matching 7 bases. This CDR3 contains 13 residues. Per germline, CDR1 SGHTA and CDR2 FQGNSA. J gave up 6 bases and V 5 bases, and 6 bases lay outside the gene matches. The CDR3 DNA follows: TGTGCCAGCAGCCAGGACAGGTTCGATGGCTACACCTTC. Protein product: CASSQDRFDGYTF.

The J gene is TRBJ1-6, the V gene TRBV4-1, with D possibly being TRBD1 (5 bases). The V and J ends lost 0 bases and 6 bases respectively, with 12 bases between them. Germline lookup yields CDR1 MGHRA and CDR2 YSYEKL. The CDR3 is 16 amino acids. CDR3 nucleotides: TGCGCCAGCAGCCAAGAGATGATAGGGGTTAATTCACCCCTCCACTTT. Translated, it gives CASSQEMIGVNSPLHF.

This chain's CDR3 is CASSLEPPGTGYNSPLHF. The CDR3 region has the DNA TGTGCCAGCAGCTTAGAACCCCCTGGTACAGGGTATAATTCACCCCTCCACTTT. The V call is TRBV7-2, the J call TRBJ1-6, with D possibly being TRBD1 (6 bases). Germline CDR1 SGHTA, CDR2 FQGNSA. V was trimmed by 1 base and J by 4 bases, leaving 17 bases between them. The CDR3 is 18 amino acids.

The J gene is TRBJ2-7, the V gene TRBV7-9; D gene unclear. V lost 3 bases and J 2 bases, leaving 14 bases between the germline ends. CDR3 length equals 15 residues. Looked up from germline, CDR1 is SEHNR and CDR2 is FQNEAQ (reference sequence). CDR3 residues: CASSLGGPPTYEQYF. DNA of the CDR3: TGTGCCAGCAGCTTGGGCGGCCCTCCAACCTACGAGCAGTACTTC.

The chain links TRBV7-9 to TRBJ1-1; weak D call: TRBD1 (5 bases). The germline V gene encodes CDR1 SEHNR and CDR2 FQNEAQ (reference sequence). V was shortened by 8 bases and J by 7 bases, with 20 bases between the two germline ends. The CDR3 spans 14 residues. The CDR3 loop is CASRGRGVAVEAFF. The CDR3 DNA is TGTGCCAGCCGGGGTCGGGGGGTAGCGGTTGAAGCTTTCTTT.

This chain uses TRBV18 with TRBJ1-4; D unclear. Trimming removed 4 bases from V and 8 bases from J, with 14 bases in between. CDR3 length: 14 amino acids. CDR1 is KGHSH, CDR2 LQKENI, per germline. This CDR3 reads CASSLAGKGEKLFF. The CDR3 nucleotides read TGTGCCAGCTCACTAGCCGGGAAGGGAGAAAAACTGTTTTTT.

The chain combines TRBV11-2 with TRBJ2-5; no definite D call. This CDR3 contains 12 residues. V was shortened by 3 bases and J by 5 bases, with 7 bases between the two germline ends. Germline V lookup: CDR1 SGHAT, CDR2 FQNNGV. This CDR3 is CASSFIGETQYF. The CDR3 nucleotides read TGTGCCAGCAGCTTCATAGGGGAGACCCAGTACTTC.

V and J are TRBV6-1 and TRBJ2-2; D might be TRBD1 (6 bases). CDR1 is MNHNS and CDR2 is SASEGT in the germline V gene. Trimming took off 5 bases at V and 3 bases at J, with 10 bases between the two ends. The CDR3 length is 14 residues. Here the CDR3 reads CASSLTGYTGELFF. CDR3 bases: TGTGCCAGCAGTCTTACAGGGTACACCGGGGAGCTGTTTTTT.

For the CDR3, the DNA is TGCGCCAGCAGCCAAGAAGGCAGGGGGCCCGGGAATGAGCAGTTCTTC. Its protein product is CASSQEGRGPGNEQFF. V usage is TRBV4-3 and J usage is TRBJ2-1; 8 bases fit TRBD1. The germline CDR1 and CDR2 sequences are LGHNA and YSLEER. The CDR3 sequence is 16 residues long. V lost 0 bases, J lost 7 bases, and 8 bases stayed unmatched.

The chain links TRBV5-6 to TRBJ2-2, with TRBD2 matching over 8 bases. CDR3 length: 16 amino acids. Germline values: CDR1 SGHDT, CDR2 YYEEEE. The J segment lost 4 bases and the V segment lost 4 bases, leaving 9 bases of the junction unmatched. CDR3: CASSLPGTSGTGELFF. CDR3 in DNA: TGTGCCAGCAGCCTGCCCGGAACTAGCGGCACCGGGGAGCTGTTTTTT.

This clone was seen more than once but under ten times. Distinct nucleotide sequences in the sample also encode this CDR3. CDR3 protein: CAWKKGAGNTIYF. The CDR3 nucleotides read TGTGCCTGGAAAAAAGGTGCTGGAAACACCATATATTTT. V is TRBV30 and J is TRBJ1-3; no clear D. Trimming removed 4 bases from V and 2 bases from J, with 9 bases in between. This CDR3 is 13 amino acids long. Germline CDR1 reads GTSNPN; CDR2 reads SVGIG (reference sequence).

The CDR3 DNA is TGTGCCAGCAGACGGGGACTAGCGGGAGGGCCCTCCTACAATGAGCAGTTCTTC. This sequence encodes CASRRGLAGGPSYNEQFF. The chain combines TRBV5-5 with TRBJ2-1, with 16 bases fitting TRBD2. The CDR3 is made up of 18 amino acids. Germline V gene lookup returns CDR1 SGHKS and CDR2 YYEKEE (reference sequence). V was pared by 5 bases and J by 0 bases, with 5 bases of the junction left unmatched.

The chain uses TRBV5-1 and TRBJ1-1; possible D gene TRBD1, 5 bases. This CDR3 has 16 residues. Per germline, CDR1 SGHRS and CDR2 YFSETQ. The V end was cut by 0 bases, the J end by 0 bases, with 12 bases between. CDR3 protein: CASSLGGLGVNTEAFF. CDR3 nucleotides: TGCGCCAGCAGCTTGGGGGGGTTAGGCGTGAACACTGAAGCTTTCTTT.